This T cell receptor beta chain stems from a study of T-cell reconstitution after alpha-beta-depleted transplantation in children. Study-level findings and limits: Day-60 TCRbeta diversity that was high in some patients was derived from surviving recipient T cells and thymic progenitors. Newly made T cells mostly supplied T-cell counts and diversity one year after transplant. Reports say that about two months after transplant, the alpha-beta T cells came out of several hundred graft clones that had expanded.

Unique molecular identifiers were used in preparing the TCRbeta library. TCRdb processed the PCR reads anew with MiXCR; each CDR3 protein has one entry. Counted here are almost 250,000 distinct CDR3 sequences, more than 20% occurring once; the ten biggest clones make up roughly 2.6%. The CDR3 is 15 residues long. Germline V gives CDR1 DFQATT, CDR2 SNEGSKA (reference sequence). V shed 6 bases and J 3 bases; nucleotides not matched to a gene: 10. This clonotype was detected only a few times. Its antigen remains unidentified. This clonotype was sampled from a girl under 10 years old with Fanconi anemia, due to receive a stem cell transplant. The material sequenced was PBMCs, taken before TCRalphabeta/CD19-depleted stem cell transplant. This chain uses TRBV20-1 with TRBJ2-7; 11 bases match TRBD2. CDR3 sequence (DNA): TGCAGTGCGTCGAATAGCGGGAGGGGAATCTACGAGCAGTACTTC. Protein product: CSASNSGRGIYEQYF.